The 19 T cell receptor beta chains listed next were all sequenced from one sample in a study of T cell repertoires in cytomegalovirus infection. Via MiXCR, TCRdb re-called the reads, giving one row per CDR3 protein. The sample shows roughly 110,000 distinct CDR3 sequences, around 10% of them seen only once. These receptors are not linked to any known antigen. Sequenced: PBMCs, sequenced either directly or after in vitro stimulation (not recorded which). The receptors derive from a human donor in good health (CMV status not recorded). Some clones in this sample may be carry-over from other donors' samples.

CDR3 nucleotides: TGTGCCACCAGTGGCGCAGGTTGGGAGGGCCCCAATGAGCAGTTCTTC. Protein sequence: CATSGAGWEGPNEQFF. The chain carries TRBV24-1 and TRBJ2-1; 7 positions agree with TRBD2. V shed 5 bases, J shed 6 bases, and the junction held 12 bases outside the gene matches. The CDR3 sequence is 16 residues long. Germline V gene data show CDR1 as KGHDR and CDR2 as SFDVKD.

This clonotype showed up just a few times. The chain combines TRBV28 with TRBJ2-1; the D is unclear. V gave up 6 bases and J gave up 8 bases, with 20 bases separating them. The CDR3 contains 15 residues. Looked up from germline, CDR1 is MDHEN and CDR2 is SYDVKM. Here the CDR3 DNA reads TGTGCCAGCAGCACATGGAGTGGGCAATCGTATGAGCAGTTCTTC. Protein sequence: CASSTWSGQSYEQFF.

At least ten counts were recorded for this clonotype. The chain joins TRBV4-1 to TRBJ2-7, with D uncertain. Germline CDR1 reads MGHRA; CDR2 reads YSYEKL. The length of the CDR3 is 18 residues. V was shortened by 0 bases and J by 0 bases, with 18 bases between the two germline ends. CDR3 DNA: TGCGCCAGCAGCCAAGATGACGCAAAAGACCGGAGCTCCTACGAGCAGTACGTC. Protein sequence: CASSQDDAKDRSSYEQYV.

The chain employs TRBV7-2 and TRBJ1-1; no definite D call. V was trimmed by 1 base and J by 4 bases, leaving 13 bases between them. Germline V lookup: CDR1 SGHTA, CDR2 FQGNSA. The CDR3 has 15 residues. In DNA, the CDR3 is TGTGCCAGCAGCTTAGTTGCGGTGGAGGCCACTGAAGCTTTCTTT. Protein product: CASSLVAVEATEAFF.

This sequence joins TRBV15 and TRBJ2-7; 9 bases agree with TRBD1. The germline CDR1 and CDR2 sequences are LNHNV and YYDKDF (reference sequence). V trimming: 5 bases; J trimming: 2 bases; junction bases outside the gene matches: 4. This CDR3 comprises 14 residues. The CDR3 is CATSLRDRAYEQYV. CDR3 nucleotide sequence: TGTGCCACCAGCCTCCGGGACAGGGCCTACGAGCAGTACGTC.

As for this clonotype: The junction departs from the called germline gene at one end, perhaps through a read error. This chain links TRBV4-1 with TRBJ2-2; D unresolved. Germline V gene data show CDR1 as MGHRA and CDR2 as YSYEKL. The CDR3 runs to 13 residues. Written as DNA, the CDR3 is TGTGCCAGCAGCCAGATGAGCACCGGGGAGCTGTTTTTT. Translating gives CASSQMSTGELFF.

This clonotype was seen a few times. The rearrangement joins TRBV28 to TRBJ2-7; possible D gene TRBD1, 6 bases. The CDR3 is 13 residues long. Trimming took off 6 bases at V and 4 bases at J, with 13 bases between the two ends. The germline V gene has CDR1 MDHEN and CDR2 SYDVKM. CDR3 protein: CASSTQGKYEQYF. The CDR3 nucleotides are TGTGCCAGCAGCACTCAGGGGAAGTACGAGCAGTACTTC.

The chain employs TRBV7-6 and TRBJ2-5; D is uncertain. Trimming left V 5 bases short and J 0 bases short, with 10 bases between. Looked up from germline, CDR1 is SGHVS and CDR2 is FNYEAQ. The CDR3 is 14 amino acids. The CDR3 bases are TGTGCCAGCAGCCCACAGAGTTACCAAGAGACCCAGTACTTC. It yields the protein CASSPQSYQETQYF. The entire variable domain, with the rest obtained from reference TRBV7-6 and TRBJ2-5, is as follows: GAGVSQSPRYKVTKRGQDVALRCDPISGHVSLYWYRQALGQGPEFLTYFNYEAQQDKSGLPNDRFSAERPEGSISTLTIQRTEQRDSAMYRCASSPQSYQETQYFGPGTRLLVL.

This clonotype was found a few times. The gene calls are TRBV7-2 and TRBJ2-3; 13 bases match TRBD2. The CDR3 runs 16 residues. Trimming removed 4 bases from V and 6 bases from J; junction bases left unmatched: 7. Germline values: CDR1 SGHTA, CDR2 FQGNSA. CDR3 sequence (DNA): TGTGCCAGCAGCTCCCGGACTAGCGGGGGACCCGATACGCAGTATTTT. It translates to CASSSRTSGGPDTQYF.

In this sample, this clonotype turned up many times. The chain recombines TRBV5-6 with TRBJ2-4; D is ambiguous. From germline, CDR1 is SGHDT and CDR2 YYEEEE. This CDR3 contains 15 residues. The V end was cut by 4 bases, the J end by 7 bases, with 18 bases between. The CDR3 nucleotides read TGTGCCAGCAGCGGGCGTCTAGGTATTGGGAACATTCAGTACTTC. This sequence encodes CASSGRLGIGNIQYF.

By sample fraction, this clonotype is medium-sized (0.01 to 0.1%). The chain employs TRBV7-6 and TRBJ2-7; no clear D. V was trimmed by 4 bases and J by 5 bases, leaving 12 bases between them. The CDR3 contains 13 residues. The germline V gene has CDR1 SGHVS and CDR2 FNYEAQ. CDR3 sequence reads: CASSSNAVNEQYV. CDR3 nucleotides: TGTGCCAGCAGCTCCAATGCGGTCAACGAGCAGTACGTC.

This rearrangement joins TRBV24-1 to TRBJ2-3, with D uncertain. CDR1 is KGHDR, CDR2 SFDVKD, per germline. Trimming removed 5 bases at V and 2 bases at J, with 7 bases between. The CDR3 contains 13 residues. The CDR3 coding sequence is TGTGCCACCAGTGGCTCCTCCACAGATACGCAGTATTTT. Translation gives CATSGSSTDTQYF.

Worth noting for this clonotype: This may stem from a read error, because a much larger clone lies one nucleotide away. J is TRBJ2-5 and V is TRBV5-4; 10 bases line up with TRBD1. The CDR3 totals 16 residues. Per the germline V gene, CDR1 is SGHNT and CDR2 is YYREEE (reference sequence). The CDR3 loop reads CAGSLGDRGYQETQYF. The CDR3 nucleotides read TGTGCCGGCAGCTTGGGGGACAGGGGTTATCAAGAGACCCAGTACTTC. Using reference TRBV5-4 and TRBJ2-5 for the parts outside the CDR3, the full variable domain is ETGVTQSPTHLIKTRGQQVTLRCSSQSGHNTVSWYQQALGQGPQFIFQYYREEENGRGNFPPRFSGLQFPNYSSELNVNALELDDSALYLCAGSLGDRGYQETQYFGPGTRLLVL.

The chain carries TRBV15 and TRBJ2-3; D is unclear. Germline-derived CDR1 and CDR2 are LNHNV and YYDKDF (reference sequence). The CDR3 totals 17 residues. V shed 1 base and J shed 2 bases, with 16 bases lying between them. CDR3 region: CATSRVLVVTYTDTQYF. The CDR3 DNA reads TGTGCCACCAGCAGAGTGTTGGTGGTGACCTACACAGATACGCAGTATTTT.

In its sample, this clonotype was seen many times. CDR3 protein: CASSLDEGAYDTEAFF. The CDR3 nucleotides are TGTGCCAGCAGCTTAGACGAGGGGGCCTACGACACTGAAGCTTTCTTT. This chain uses TRBV11-3 with TRBJ1-1; 7 bases line up with TRBD1. Germline V gene sequence: CDR1 SGHNT, CDR2 YENEEA. This CDR3 has 16 residues. Losses at the gene ends were 0 bases for V and 3 bases for J; bases not matched to a gene: 7.

The sample holds a few counts of this clonotype. V gene TRBV20-1 combines with J gene TRBJ1-1; D unresolved. Trimming removed 0 bases at V and 1 base at J, with 15 bases between. This CDR3 is 16 amino acids long. Germline loops: CDR1 DFQATT, CDR2 SNEGSKA (reference sequence). CDR3 amino acids: CSARDLGSWGNTEAFF. The CDR3 nucleotides read TGCAGTGCTAGAGATCTTGGGAGTTGGGGGAACACTGAAGCTTTCTTT.

The chain has TRBV6-6 and TRBJ2-7, with 9 bases matching TRBD2. Germline lookup yields CDR1 MNHNY and CDR2 SVGAGI (reference sequence). The CDR3 is made up of 16 amino acids. After removal of 5 bases from V and 6 bases from J, the junction contained 14 bases not matched to a gene. CDR3 in DNA: TGTGCCAGCAGTGTCTCCTTTAGCGGGAGATACGGCGAGCAGTACGTC. Its protein product is CASSVSFSGRYGEQYV.

The chain has TRBV12-3 or TRBV12-4 and TRBJ2-7, with TRBD2 matching over 8 bases. CDR3 length: 14 amino acids. Trimming at V came to 7 bases and at J to 5 bases, leaving 10 bases not matched to a gene. The CDR3 nucleotides are TGTGCCAGCAATCCGGGACTAGGTCACGACGAGCAGTACTTC. Translating it yields CASNPGLGHDEQYF.

The chain recombines TRBV20-1 with TRBJ1-2, with D possibly TRBD1 on 5 matching bases. Trimming removed 0 bases from V and 2 bases from J, with 7 bases in between. Germline CDR1 and CDR2: DFQATT and SNEGSKA (reference sequence). The CDR3 loop spans 13 amino acids. The chain's CDR3 is CSARDRDNYGYTF. The CDR3 DNA reads TGCAGTGCTAGAGATCGGGACAACTATGGCTACACCTTC.